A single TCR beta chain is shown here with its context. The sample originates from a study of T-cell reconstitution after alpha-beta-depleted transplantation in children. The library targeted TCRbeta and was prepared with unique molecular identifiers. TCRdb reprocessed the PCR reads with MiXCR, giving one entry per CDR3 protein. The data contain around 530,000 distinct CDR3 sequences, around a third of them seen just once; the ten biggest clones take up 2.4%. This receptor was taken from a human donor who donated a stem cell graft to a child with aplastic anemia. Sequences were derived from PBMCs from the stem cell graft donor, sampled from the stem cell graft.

The CDR3 is CASSRDRGDEQYV. The DNA for the CDR3 is TGTGCCAGCTCTCGAGACAGGGGAGATGAGCAGTACGTC. The rearrangement uses TRBV18 and TRBJ2-7; TRBD1 matches at 8 bases. J was trimmed by 7 bases and V by 6 bases; bases with no gene match: 8. CDR3 length: 13 residues. CDR1 is KGHSH, CDR2 LQKENI, per germline.